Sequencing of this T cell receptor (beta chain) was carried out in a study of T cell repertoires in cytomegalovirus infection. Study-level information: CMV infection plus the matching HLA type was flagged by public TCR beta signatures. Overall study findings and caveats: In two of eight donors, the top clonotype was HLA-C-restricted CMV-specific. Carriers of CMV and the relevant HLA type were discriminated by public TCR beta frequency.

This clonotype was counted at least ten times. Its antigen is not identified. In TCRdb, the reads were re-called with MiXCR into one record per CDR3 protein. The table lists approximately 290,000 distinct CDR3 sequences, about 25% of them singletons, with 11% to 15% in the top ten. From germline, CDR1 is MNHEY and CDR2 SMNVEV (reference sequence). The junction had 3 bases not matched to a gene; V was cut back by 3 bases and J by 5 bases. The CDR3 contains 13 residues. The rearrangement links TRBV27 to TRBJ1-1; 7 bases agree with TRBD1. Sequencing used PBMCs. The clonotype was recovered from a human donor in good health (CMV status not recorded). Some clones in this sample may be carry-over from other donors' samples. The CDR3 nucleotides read TGTGCCAGCAGTTTTACAGGGGAGACTGAAGCTTTCTTT. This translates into CASSFTGETEAFF.